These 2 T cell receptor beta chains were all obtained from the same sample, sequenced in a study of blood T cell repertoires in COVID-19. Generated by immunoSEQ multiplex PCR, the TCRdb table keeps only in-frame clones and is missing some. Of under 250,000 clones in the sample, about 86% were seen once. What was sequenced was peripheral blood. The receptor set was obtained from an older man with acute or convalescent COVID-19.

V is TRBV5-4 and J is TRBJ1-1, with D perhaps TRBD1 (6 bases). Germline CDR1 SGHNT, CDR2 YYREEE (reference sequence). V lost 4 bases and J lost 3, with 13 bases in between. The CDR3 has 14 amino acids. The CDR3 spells CASSRDILYTEAFF. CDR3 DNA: TGTGCCAGCAGCAGGGACATCTTGTACACTGAAGCTTTCTTT.

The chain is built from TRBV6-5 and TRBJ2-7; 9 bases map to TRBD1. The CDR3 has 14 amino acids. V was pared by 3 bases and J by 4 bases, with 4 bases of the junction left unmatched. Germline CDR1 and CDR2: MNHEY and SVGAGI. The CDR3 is CASSYLTGGYEQYF. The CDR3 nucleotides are TGTGCCAGCAGTTATCTGACAGGGGGATACGAGCAGTACTTC.